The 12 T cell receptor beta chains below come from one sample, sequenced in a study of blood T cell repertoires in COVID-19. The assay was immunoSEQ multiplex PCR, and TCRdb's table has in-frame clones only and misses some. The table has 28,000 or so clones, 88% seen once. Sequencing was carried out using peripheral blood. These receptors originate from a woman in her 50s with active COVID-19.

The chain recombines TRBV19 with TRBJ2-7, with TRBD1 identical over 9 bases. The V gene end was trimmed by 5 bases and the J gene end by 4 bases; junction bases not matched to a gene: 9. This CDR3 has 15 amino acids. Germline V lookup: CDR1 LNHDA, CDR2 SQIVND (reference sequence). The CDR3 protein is CASSAGTGLLYEQYF. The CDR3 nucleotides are TGTGCCAGTAGTGCGGGGACAGGGCTCCTATACGAGCAGTACTTC.

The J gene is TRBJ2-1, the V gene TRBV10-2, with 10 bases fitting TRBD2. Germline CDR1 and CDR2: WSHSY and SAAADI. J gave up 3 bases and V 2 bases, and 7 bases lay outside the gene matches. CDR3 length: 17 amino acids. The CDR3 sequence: CASSETTSGDSYNEQFF. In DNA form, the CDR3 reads TGCGCCAGCAGTGAGACCACTAGCGGGGATAGCTACAATGAGCAGTTCTTC.

The CDR3 here is CASSSLAGDRYNEQFF. CDR3 DNA: TGTGCCAGCAGCTCCTTAGCGGGAGATCGGTACAATGAGCAGTTCTTC. The V and J genes are TRBV5-4 and TRBJ2-1; 9 nucleotides line up with TRBD2. Germline V lookup: CDR1 SGHNT, CDR2 YYREEE (reference sequence). The CDR3 is 16 amino acids. J was trimmed by 4 bases and V by 3 bases; bases with no gene match: 8.

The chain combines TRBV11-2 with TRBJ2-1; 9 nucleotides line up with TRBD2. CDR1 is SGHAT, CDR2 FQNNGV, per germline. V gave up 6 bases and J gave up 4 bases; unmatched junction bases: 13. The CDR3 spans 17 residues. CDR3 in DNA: TGTGCCAGCAGTCCGGGGGCAGCGGGAGGCAAATACAATGAGCAGTTCTTC. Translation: CASSPGAAGGKYNEQFF.

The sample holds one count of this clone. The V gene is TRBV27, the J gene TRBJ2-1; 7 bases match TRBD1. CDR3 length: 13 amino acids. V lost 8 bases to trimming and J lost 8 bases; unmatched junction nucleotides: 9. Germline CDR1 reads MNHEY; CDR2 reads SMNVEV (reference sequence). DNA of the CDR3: TGTGCCAGCGGGCTCCGGGACAGCCATGAGCAGTTCTTC. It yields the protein CASGLRDSHEQFF.

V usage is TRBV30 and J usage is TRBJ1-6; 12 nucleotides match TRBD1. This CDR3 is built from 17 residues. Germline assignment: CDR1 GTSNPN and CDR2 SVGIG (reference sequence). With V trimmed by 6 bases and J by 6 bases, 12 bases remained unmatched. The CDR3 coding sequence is TGTGCCTGCACCTCCGGGACAGGGGGCTTTATTAATTCACCCCTCCACTTT. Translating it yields CACTSGTGGFINSPLHF.

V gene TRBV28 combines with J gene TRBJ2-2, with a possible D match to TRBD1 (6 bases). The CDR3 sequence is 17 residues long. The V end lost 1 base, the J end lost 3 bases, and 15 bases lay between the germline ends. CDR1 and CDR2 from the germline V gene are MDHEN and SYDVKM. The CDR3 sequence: CASSLFGNRADTGELFF. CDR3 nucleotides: TGTGCCAGCAGTTTATTCGGGAACAGGGCCGACACCGGGGAGCTGTTTTTT. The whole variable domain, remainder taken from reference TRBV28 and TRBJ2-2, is DVKVTQSSRYLVKRTGEKVFLECVQDMDHENMFWYRQDPGLGLRLIYFSYDVKMKEKGDIPEGYSVSREKKERFSLILESASTNQTSMYLCASSLFGNRADTGELFFGEGSRLTVL.

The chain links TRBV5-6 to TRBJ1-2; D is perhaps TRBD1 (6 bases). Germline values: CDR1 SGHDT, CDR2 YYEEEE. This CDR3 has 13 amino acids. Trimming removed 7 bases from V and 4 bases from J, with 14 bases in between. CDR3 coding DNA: TGTGCCAGCCGGCCGGGGGGCACCTATGGCTACACCTTC. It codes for CASRPGGTYGYTF.

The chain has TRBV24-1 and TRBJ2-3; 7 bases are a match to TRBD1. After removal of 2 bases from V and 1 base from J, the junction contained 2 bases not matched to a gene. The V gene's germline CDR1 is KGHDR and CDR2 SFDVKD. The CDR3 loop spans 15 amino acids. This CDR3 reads CATSDYGQGTDTQYF. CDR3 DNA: TGTGCCACCAGTGATTACGGACAGGGCACAGATACGCAGTATTTT.

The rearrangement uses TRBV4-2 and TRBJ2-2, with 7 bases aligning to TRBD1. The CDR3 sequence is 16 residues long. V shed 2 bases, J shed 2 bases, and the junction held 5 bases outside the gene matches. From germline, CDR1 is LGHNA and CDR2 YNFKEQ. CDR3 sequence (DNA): TGTGCCAGCAGCCAAAAGGGGACAGCTAACACCGGGGAGCTGTTTTTT. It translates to CASSQKGTANTGELFF.

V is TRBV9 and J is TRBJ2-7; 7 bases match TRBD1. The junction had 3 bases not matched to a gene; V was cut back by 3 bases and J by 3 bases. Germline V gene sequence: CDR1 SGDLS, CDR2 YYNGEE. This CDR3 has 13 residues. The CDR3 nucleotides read TGTGCCAGCAGCGGAAACAGGGGCTACGAGCAGTACTTC. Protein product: CASSGNRGYEQYF.

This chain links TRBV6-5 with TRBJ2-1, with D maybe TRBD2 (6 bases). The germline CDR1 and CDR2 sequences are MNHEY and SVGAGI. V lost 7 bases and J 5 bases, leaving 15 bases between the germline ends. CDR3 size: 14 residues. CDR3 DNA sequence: TGTGCCAGCAAGAGGTGGGAGGACCACAATGAGCAGTTCTTC. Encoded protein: CASKRWEDHNEQFF.